The rows below give T cell receptor beta chains drawn from one sample of a study of blood T cell repertoires in COVID-19. This table comes from immunoSEQ multiplex PCR, and its TCRdb copy is limited to in-frame clones, with some not included. The top ten clones hold around 13% of a sample with 73,000 or so clones, about nine tenths of them seen once. The sample was peripheral blood. Every receptor here comes from a human donor with active COVID-19. The donor label of this sample is uncertain. Each CDR3 is given with its conserved first and last residue. The D gene is left open where the match is weak. Only part of the rows carry a size: once, few, many, or a class if the clone is expanded.

clone_size	v_call	j_call	d_call	cdr3_aa	cdr3_nt
-	TRBV3-1/TRBV3-2	TRBJ2-3	TRBD2	CAGPRSSGIGGSTDTQYF	TGTGCCGGCCCTCGTTCTAGCGGCATCGGGGGAAGCACAGATACGCAGTATTTT
-	TRBV6-5	TRBJ1-2	-	CASSYDEVEEGYTF	TGTGCCAGCAGTTACGACGAGGTGGAGGAGGGCTACACCTTC
-	TRBV19	TRBJ1-2	TRBD1	CASRVRDRSGYTF	TGTGCCAGTAGGGTCCGGGACAGGTCTGGCTACACCTTC
-	TRBV28	TRBJ1-6	-	CASRGGANSPLHF	TGTGCCAGCCGCGGCGGGGCCAATTCACCCCTCCACTTT
-	TRBV7-9	TRBJ2-1	TRBD2	CASSPTSGNEQFF	TGTGCCAGCAGCCCGACTAGCGGGAACGAGCAGTTCTTC
-	TRBV15	TRBJ1-5	-	CATRRGGRNQPQHF	TGTGCCACCAGGAGGGGGGGTCGCAATCAGCCCCAGCATTTT
-	TRBV5-4	TRBJ1-1	TRBD1	CASSKGASRTEAFF	TGTGCCAGCAGCAAGGGGGCGTCGAGGACTGAAGCTTTCTTT
-	TRBV28	TRBJ2-2	TRBD1	CASSLFGGQPNTGELFF	TGTGCCAGCAGTTTATTTGGGGGACAGCCGAACACCGGGGAGCTGTTTTTT
-	TRBV19	TRBJ1-2	-	CASSRTATNYGYTF	TGTGCCAGTAGCCGGACAGCTACTAACTATGGCTACACCTTC
-	TRBV7-2	TRBJ1-2	TRBD1	CASTTQGIYGYTF	TGTGCCAGCACCACACAGGGGATCTATGGCTACACCTTC
-	TRBV7-2	TRBJ2-2	-	CASRKDVSGTGELFF	TGTGCCAGCAGGAAAGACGTAAGCGGAACCGGGGAGCTGTTTTTT
-	TRBV7-9	TRBJ2-7	-	CASSLDSSYEQYF	TGTGCCAGCAGCTTAGACAGTTCCTACGAGCAGTACTTC
few	TRBV4-3	TRBJ1-2	-	CASSQEGRVGYTF	TGCGCCAGCAGCCAAGAAGGCAGGGTCGGCTACACCTTC
once	TRBV28	TRBJ2-7	-	CASSRPGGGGYEQYF	TGTGCCAGCAGCCGACCTGGGGGAGGGGGCTACGAGCAGTACTTC
-	TRBV5-6	TRBJ2-7	-	CASSSQYGSSYEQYF	TGTGCCAGCAGCTCTCAATATGGGAGCTCCTACGAGCAGTACTTC
once	TRBV5-6	TRBJ2-7	-	CASSSSVDYEQYF	TGTGCCAGCAGCTCTAGCGTTGACTACGAGCAGTACTTC
-	TRBV3-1/TRBV3-2	TRBJ1-5	-	CASSQTGNGNQPQHF	TGTGCCAGCAGCCAAACAGGGAACGGCAATCAGCCCCAGCATTTT
-	TRBV6-5	TRBJ1-1	TRBD1	CASSSGTAMNTEAFF	TGTGCCAGCAGTTCCGGGACAGCTATGAACACTGAAGCTTTCTTT
-	TRBV28	TRBJ2-7	TRBD2	CASSPLAGVDTYEQYF	TGTGCCAGCAGCCCTCTAGCGGGAGTTGACACCTACGAGCAGTACTTC
-	TRBV18	TRBJ1-6	-	CASSPELNSPLHF	TGTGCCAGCTCACCAGAACTTAATTCACCCCTCCACTTT
-	TRBV6-2/TRBV6-3	TRBJ2-1	TRBD2	CASSYSLAGGNEQFF	TGTGCCAGCAGTTACTCCCTAGCGGGAGGGAATGAGCAGTTCTTC
-	TRBV4-2	TRBJ2-4	-	CASSARRGDIQYF	TGTGCCAGCAGCGCAAGACGGGGAGACATTCAGTACTTC
-	TRBV5-6	TRBJ1-5	-	CASSLGVGNQPQHF	TGTGCCAGCAGCTTGGGGGTCGGGAATCAGCCCCAGCATTTT
-	TRBV6-5	TRBJ1-3	TRBD1	CASRRTGSGNTIYF	TGTGCCAGCAGGCGGACAGGCTCTGGAAACACCATATATTTT
-	TRBV9	TRBJ1-4	-	CASREDSDSTNEKLFF	TGTGCCAGCAGGGAGGACAGTGACTCAACTAATGAAAAACTGTTTTTT
-	TRBV10-2	TRBJ2-1	-	CASTGTGVGPNEQFF	TGCGCCAGCACCGGGACGGGAGTTGGGCCCAATGAGCAGTTCTTC
-	TRBV5-4	TRBJ2-5	TRBD2	CASSLGGTSGKETQYF	TGTGCCAGCAGCTTGGGGGGGACTAGCGGGAAAGAGACCCAGTACTTC
-	TRBV19	TRBJ1-5	TRBD1	CASSIRDRGGQPQHF	TGTGCCAGTAGTATACGGGACAGGGGGGGTCAGCCCCAGCATTTT
-	TRBV14	TRBJ1-2	TRBD1	CASSRGTVYGYTF	TGTGCCAGCAGTCGTGGGACAGTCTATGGCTACACCTTC
-	TRBV5-1	TRBJ1-2	-	CASSLGFGGASLGTNYGYTF	TGCGCCAGCAGCTTGGGTTTCGGGGGAGCGAGTCTCGGTACTAACTATGGCTACACCTTC
-	TRBV5-4	TRBJ2-3	-	CASSLYVAGTATQYF	TGTGCCAGCAGCTTGTATGTAGCGGGGACAGCTACGCAGTATTTT
-	TRBV12-3/TRBV12-4	TRBJ1-4	-	CASSPWGDEKLFF	TGTGCCAGCAGCCCTTGGGGGGATGAAAAACTGTTTTTT
once	TRBV11-3	TRBJ2-2	-	CASSGSRNTGELFF	TGTGCCAGCAGTGGATCTAGAAACACCGGGGAGCTGTTTTTT
-	TRBV7-2	TRBJ2-5	TRBD2	CASSTLAGVQETQYF	TGTGCCAGCAGCACCCTAGCGGGAGTGCAAGAGACCCAGTACTTC
-	TRBV6-5	TRBJ2-5	-	CASSLDRNWGETQYF	TGTGCCAGCAGCCTTGACAGGAACTGGGGAGAGACCCAGTACTTC
-	TRBV27	TRBJ2-3	TRBD2	CASSPAGGLAGASDTQYF	TGTGCCAGCAGTCCCGCGGGGGGCCTAGCGGGAGCCTCAGATACGCAGTATTTT
-	TRBV19	TRBJ1-5	TRBD1	CASSMTGWGQPQHF	TGTGCCAGTAGTATGACAGGGTGGGGTCAGCCCCAGCATTTT
-	TRBV25-1	TRBJ2-3	-	CASTPVGFGTQYF	TGTGCCAGCACCCCAGTTGGCTTTGGTACGCAGTATTTT
-	TRBV6-5	TRBJ2-5	TRBD1	CASRTGKETQYF	TGTGCCAGCAGGACAGGGAAAGAGACCCAGTACTTC
-	TRBV3-1/TRBV3-2	TRBJ2-2	-	CASSQRAGELFF	TGTGCCAGCAGCCAACGAGCGGGGGAGCTGTTTTTT
-	TRBV18	TRBJ1-4	-	CASSPSSGGSEKLFF	TGTGCCAGCTCACCGAGTTCAGGAGGGAGTGAAAAACTGTTTTTT
-	TRBV10-1	TRBJ2-2	TRBD1	CASSGGGGNTGELFF	TGCGCCAGCAGTGGAGGGGGCGGAAACACCGGGGAGCTGTTTTTT